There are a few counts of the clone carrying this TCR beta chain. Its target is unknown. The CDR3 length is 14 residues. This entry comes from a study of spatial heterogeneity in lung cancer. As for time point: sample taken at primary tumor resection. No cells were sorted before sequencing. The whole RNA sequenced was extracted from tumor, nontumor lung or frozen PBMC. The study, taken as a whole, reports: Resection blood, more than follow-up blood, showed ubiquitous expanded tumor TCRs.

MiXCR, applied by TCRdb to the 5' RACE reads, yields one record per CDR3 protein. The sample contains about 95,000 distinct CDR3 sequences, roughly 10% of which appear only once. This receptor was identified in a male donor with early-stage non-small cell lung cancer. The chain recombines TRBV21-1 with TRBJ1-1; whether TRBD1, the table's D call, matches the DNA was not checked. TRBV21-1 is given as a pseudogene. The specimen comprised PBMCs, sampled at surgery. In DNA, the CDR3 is TGTGCCAACCCGCCCAGAGCCCAGAACACTGAAGCTTTCTTT. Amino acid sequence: CANPPRAQNTEAFF.